This section outlines one T cell receptor beta chain sequence together with its context. The data belong to a study of blood T cell repertoires in COVID-19. The CDR3 length is 16 residues. Between the trimmed V and J ends, which lost 2 bases and 3 bases, there was a span of 16 bases. Germline-derived CDR1 and CDR2 are LNHDA and SQIVND (reference sequence). The protocol was immunoSEQ multiplex PCR, while the TCRdb copy is restricted to in-frame clones and leaves out a portion. The profile shows about 92,000 clones, roughly nine tenths of them singletons. This TCR was sampled from a human donor with active COVID-19. The donor label of this sample is uncertain. The chain combines TRBV19 with TRBJ1-2; tentatively, D is TRBD1 (5 bases). Material for sequencing was peripheral blood. The CDR3 is CASSILGSGGDYGYTF. The CDR3 DNA is TGTGCCAGTAGTATACTGGGGTCCGGAGGGGACTATGGCTACACCTTC.